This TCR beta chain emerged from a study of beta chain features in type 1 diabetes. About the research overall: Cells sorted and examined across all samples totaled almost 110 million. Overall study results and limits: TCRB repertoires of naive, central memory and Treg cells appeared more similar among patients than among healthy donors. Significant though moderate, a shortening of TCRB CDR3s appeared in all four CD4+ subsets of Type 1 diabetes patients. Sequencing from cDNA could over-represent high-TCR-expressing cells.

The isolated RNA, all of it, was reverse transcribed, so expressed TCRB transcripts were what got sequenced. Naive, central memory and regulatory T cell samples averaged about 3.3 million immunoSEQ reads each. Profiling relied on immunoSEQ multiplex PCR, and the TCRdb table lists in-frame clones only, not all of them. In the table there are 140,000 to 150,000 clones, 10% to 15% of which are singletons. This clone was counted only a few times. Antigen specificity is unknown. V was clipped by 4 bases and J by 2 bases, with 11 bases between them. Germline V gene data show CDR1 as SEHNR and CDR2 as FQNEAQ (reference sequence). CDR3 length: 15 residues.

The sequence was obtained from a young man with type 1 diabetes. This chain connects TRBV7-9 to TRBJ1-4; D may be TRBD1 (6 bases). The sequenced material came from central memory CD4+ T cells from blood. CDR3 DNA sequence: TGTGCCAGCAGCTCACAGGGCACGACTAATGAAAAACTGTTTTTT. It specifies CASSSQGTTNEKLFF.